These 4 T cell receptor beta chains came from one sample sequenced in a study of tumor and adjacent non-tumor tissue in lung cancer. TCRbeta libraries were built with three rounds of nested PCR, modified from ARM-PCR. TCRdb reprocessed the multiplex PCR reads via MiXCR and lists one record per CDR3 protein. Of 100,000 to 150,000 distinct CDR3 sequences detected, about 66% appear once; the ten largest clones hold roughly 12%. This sample's RNA came from whole unsorted tissue. Sequenced: lung tumor tissue. The receptors originated from a man aged 30 to 39 with non-small cell lung cancer.

Worth noting for this clonotype: At one end the junction does not follow the germline gene, possibly because of a read error. The J gene is TRBJ1-1, the V gene TRBV11-3, with D perhaps matching TRBD1 (5 bases). The CDR3 length is 13 residues. CDR1 is SGHNT and CDR2 is YENEEA in the germline V gene. Written as DNA, the CDR3 is TGTGCCAGCAGCCTACAGGAGAACGCTGAAGTTTTCTTT. Translation: CASSLQENAEVFF.

Points on this clonotype: One end of the junction does not line up with germline, which may come from a read error. V is TRBV12-3 or TRBV12-4 and J is TRBJ1-1; no clear D gene. The CDR3 has 16 residues. CDR3 nucleotide sequence: TGTACCAGCGGACCTACTATAGGTACGATGGGGTCTGAAGCTTTCTTT. Protein sequence: CTSGPTIGTMGSEAFF.

A remark on this clonotype: A read error may explain this, as a much larger clone is one base away. This chain links TRBV29-1 with TRBJ2-3, with a tentative D call TRBD2 (6 bases). There are 16 residues in the CDR3. Germline V lookup: CDR1 SQVTM, CDR2 ANQGSEA. The DNA of the CDR3 is TGCAACGTTGAAGGCCCCGATGGAGGGGGCACAGATACGCAGTATTTT. It is translated as CNVEGPDGGGTDTQYF.

This clonotype has just one count. This sequence may be a read error, since a much larger clone differs from it by one base. Since the CDR3 does not end with the conserved phenylalanine or tryptophan, this likely comes from a read error. J is TRBJ1-6 and V is TRBV20-1, with a weak D call TRBD1 (6 bases). The germline V gene has CDR1 DFQATT and CDR2 SNEGSKA (reference sequence). The CDR3 runs 14 residues. V was pared by 4 bases and J by 0 bases, with 7 bases between. The CDR3 loop reads CSAKGGSYNSPLHY. DNA of the CDR3: TGCAGTGCTAAAGGGGGCTCCTATAATTCACCCCTCCACTAT.